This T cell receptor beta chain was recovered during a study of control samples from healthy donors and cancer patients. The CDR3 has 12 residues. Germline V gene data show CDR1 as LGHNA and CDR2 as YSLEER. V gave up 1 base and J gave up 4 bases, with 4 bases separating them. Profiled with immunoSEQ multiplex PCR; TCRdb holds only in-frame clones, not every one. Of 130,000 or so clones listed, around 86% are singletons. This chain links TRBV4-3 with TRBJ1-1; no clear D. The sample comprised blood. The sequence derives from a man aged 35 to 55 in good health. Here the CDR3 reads CASSQVGTEAFF. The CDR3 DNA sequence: TGCGCCAGCAGCCAAGTGGGCACTGAAGCTTTCTTT.